This record covers a single TCR beta chain. This sample is drawn from a study of patients and donors after allogeneic stem cell transplantation. TCRdb fed the RT-PCR reads into MiXCR, producing one record per CDR3 protein. The repertoire includes more than 850,000 distinct CDR3 sequences, 18% of them detected once, and about 6% sits in the top ten. The germline gives CDR1 MNHEY, CDR2 SVGEGT. Trimming took off 6 bases at V and 5 bases at J, with 14 bases between the two ends. CDR3 length: 14 residues. Material: blood, either unsorted or a sorted T cell fraction (not recorded which). This chain joins TRBV6-2 or TRBV6-3 and TRBJ2-1, with D perhaps being TRBD1 or TRBD2 (6 bases each). The sequence derives from a human donor who was either an allogeneic HSCT recipient or a stem cell or donor lymphocyte infusion donor (not recorded which). It is not recorded whose cells these are; they may come from a transplant donor. CDR3 protein: CASRRDTKDNEQFF. As DNA, the CDR3 is TGTGCCAGCAGGCGGGACACCAAGGACAATGAGCAGTTCTTC.